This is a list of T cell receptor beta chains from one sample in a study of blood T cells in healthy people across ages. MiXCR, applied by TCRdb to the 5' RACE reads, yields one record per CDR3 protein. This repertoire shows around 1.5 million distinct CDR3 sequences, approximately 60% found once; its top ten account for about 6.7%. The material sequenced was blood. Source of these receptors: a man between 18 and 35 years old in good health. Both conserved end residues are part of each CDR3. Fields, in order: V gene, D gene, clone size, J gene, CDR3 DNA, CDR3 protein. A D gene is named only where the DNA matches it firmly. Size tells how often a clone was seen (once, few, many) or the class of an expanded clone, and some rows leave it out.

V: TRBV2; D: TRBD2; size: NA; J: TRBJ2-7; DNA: TGTGCCAGCAGTGAAACGGGAGGGACTAGCGGGGGCTCCCTATACTACGAGCAGTACTTC; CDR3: CASSETGGTSGGSLYYEQYF
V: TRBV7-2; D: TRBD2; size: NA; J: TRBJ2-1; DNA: TGTGCCAGCAGGCCCCAGGGACCGGGAGGGAATTACAATGAGCAGTTCTTC; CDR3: CASRPQGPGGNYNEQFF
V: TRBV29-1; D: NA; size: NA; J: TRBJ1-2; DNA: TGCAGCGTCGGGACTGGGTATGGCTACACCTTC; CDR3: CSVGTGYGYTF
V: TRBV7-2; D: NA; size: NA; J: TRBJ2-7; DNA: TGTGCCAGCACGATCGGGGCAACAGGGACCTACGAGCAGTACTTC; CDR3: CASTIGATGTYEQYF
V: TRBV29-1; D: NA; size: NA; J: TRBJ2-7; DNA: TGCAGCGTCGGTATACGGAGGTTCTACGAGCAGTACTTC; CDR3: CSVGIRRFYEQYF
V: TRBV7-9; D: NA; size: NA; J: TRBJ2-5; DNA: TGTGCCAGCAGCCTCCGGACAGAACAAGAGACCCAGTACTTC; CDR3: CASSLRTEQETQYF
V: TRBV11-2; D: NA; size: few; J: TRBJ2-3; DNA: TGTGCCAGCAGCAGAAGCGTCAGCACAGATACGCAGTATTTT; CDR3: CASSRSVSTDTQYF
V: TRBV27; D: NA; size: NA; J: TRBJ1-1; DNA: TGTGCCAGCAGTTTATCCGTTCAGGGGAACACTGAAGCTTTCTTT; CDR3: CASSLSVQGNTEAFF
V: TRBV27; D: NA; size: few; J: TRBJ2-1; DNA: TGTGCCAGCAGTCCGATTATGAGCGGGCGTTCTAATGAGCAGTTCTTC; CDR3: CASSPIMSGRSNEQFF
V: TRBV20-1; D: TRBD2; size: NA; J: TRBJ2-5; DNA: TGCAGTGCTGTAGGACTAGCGGGAGAAGAGACCCAGTACTTC; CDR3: CSAVGLAGEETQYF
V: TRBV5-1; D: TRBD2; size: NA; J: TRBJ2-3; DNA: TGCGCCAGCAGCTTGGCCGGCAGGGACTACACAGATACGCAGTATTTT; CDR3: CASSLAGRDYTDTQYF
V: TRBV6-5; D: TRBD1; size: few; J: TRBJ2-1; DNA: TGTGCCAGCAGTACCACGCACAGGGGCGATGAGCAGTTCTTC; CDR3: CASSTTHRGDEQFF
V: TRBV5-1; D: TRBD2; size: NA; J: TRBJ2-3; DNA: TGCGCCAGCAGCCCGGGACTAGCGGGAGTAGGGTCAGATACGCAGTATTTT; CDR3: CASSPGLAGVGSDTQYF
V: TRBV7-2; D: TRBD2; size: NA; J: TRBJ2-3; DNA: TGTGCCAGCAGTCCTTGGACTAGCGGGGGAGATACGCAGTATTTT; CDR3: CASSPWTSGGDTQYF
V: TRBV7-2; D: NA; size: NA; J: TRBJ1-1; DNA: TGTGCCAGCAGCTTTGGTAGGGCTTTCTTT; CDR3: CASSFGRAFF
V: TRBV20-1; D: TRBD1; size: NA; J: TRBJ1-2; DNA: TGCAGTGCTGGACAGGGCGACCATGGCTACACCTTC; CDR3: CSAGQGDHGYTF
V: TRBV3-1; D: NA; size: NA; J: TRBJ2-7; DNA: TGTGCCAGCAGCAAGGGGACCCTAAAGGCCTACGAGCAGTACTTC; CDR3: CASSKGTLKAYEQYF
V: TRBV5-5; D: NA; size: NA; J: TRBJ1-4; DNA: TGTGCCAGCAGCCAGCCCGGGGGATCGGAAAAACTGTTTTTT; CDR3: CASSQPGGSEKLFF
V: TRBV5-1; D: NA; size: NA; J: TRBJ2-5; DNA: TGCGCCAGCAGGGTCGGAGATCTCCTCTCAAGAGAGACCCAGTACTTC; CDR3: CASRVGDLLSRETQYF
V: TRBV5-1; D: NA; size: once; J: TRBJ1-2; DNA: TGCGCCAGCAGCCAGGCTTCGGACAGCGGCTACACCTTC; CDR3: CASSQASDSGYTF
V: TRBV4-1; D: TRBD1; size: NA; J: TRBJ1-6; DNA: TGCGCCAGCAGCCATGGGACAGGGGTCTCACCCCTCCACTTT; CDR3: CASSHGTGVSPLHF
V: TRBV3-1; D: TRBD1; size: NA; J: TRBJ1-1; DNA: TGTGCCAGCAGCCAAGACGGCCAGGGGGCTGAAGCTTTCTTT; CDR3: CASSQDGQGAEAFF
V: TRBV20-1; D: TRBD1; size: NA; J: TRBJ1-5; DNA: TGCAGTGCACCGGGACAGGGGGTTGGTCAGCCCCAGCATTTT; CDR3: CSAPGQGVGQPQHF
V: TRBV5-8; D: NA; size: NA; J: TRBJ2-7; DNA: TGTGCCAGCAGCTTAACAGGACACAACTACGAGCAGTACTTC; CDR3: CASSLTGHNYEQYF
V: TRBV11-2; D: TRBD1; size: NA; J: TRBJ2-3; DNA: TGTGCCAGCAGCTCCGGACAGGGAAGCAAATCAACAGATACGCAGTATTTT; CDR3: CASSSGQGSKSTDTQYF
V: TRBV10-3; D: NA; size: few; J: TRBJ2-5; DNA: TGTGCCATCAGGAAAGAGAGGGAAACCCAAGAGACCCAGTACTTC; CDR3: CAIRKERETQETQYF
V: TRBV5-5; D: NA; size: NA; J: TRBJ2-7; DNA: TGTGCCAGCAGCTTGGCGCGGACAGCCTACGAGCAGTACTTC; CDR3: CASSLARTAYEQYF
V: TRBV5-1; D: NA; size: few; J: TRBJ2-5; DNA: TGCGCCAGCAGCTTCTCCGCAACCGTGAGGGAGCAGTACTTC; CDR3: CASSFSATVREQYF
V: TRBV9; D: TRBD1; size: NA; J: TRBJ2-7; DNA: TGTGCCAGCAGCGGGCCGGGACAGGGTCTCGAGCAGTACTTC; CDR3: CASSGPGQGLEQYF
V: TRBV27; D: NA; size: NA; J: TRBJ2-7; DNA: TGTGCCAGCAGTGGAGTGGTCCGCCAGCACGAGCAGTACTTC; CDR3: CASSGVVRQHEQYF
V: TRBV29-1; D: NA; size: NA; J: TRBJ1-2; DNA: TGCAGCGTTGAGGCCCTCCGAGGTGGCTACACCTTC; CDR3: CSVEALRGGYTF
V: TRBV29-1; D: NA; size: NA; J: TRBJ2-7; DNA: TGCAGCGTTGAAGGGGTGGGAAACGACGAGCAGTACTTC; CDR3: CSVEGVGNDEQYF
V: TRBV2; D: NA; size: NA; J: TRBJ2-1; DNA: TGTGCCAGCAATATGCGACTAGATTTCGATGAGCAGTTCTTC; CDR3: CASNMRLDFDEQFF
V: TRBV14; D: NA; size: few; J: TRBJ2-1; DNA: TGTGCCAGCAGCCAAGAATTAAGGACCCACAATGAGCAGTTCTTC; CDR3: CASSQELRTHNEQFF
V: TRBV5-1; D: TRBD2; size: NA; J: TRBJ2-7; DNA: TGCGCCAGCAGCTTGACCGCTAGCGGGGGTGTCTACGAGCAGTACTTC; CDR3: CASSLTASGGVYEQYF
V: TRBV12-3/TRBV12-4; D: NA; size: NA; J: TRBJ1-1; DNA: TGTGCCAGCAGTTTAATTTCGGGCAGGGTGGTGGCTGAAGCTTTCTTT; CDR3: CASSLISGRVVAEAFF
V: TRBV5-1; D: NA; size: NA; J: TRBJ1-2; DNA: TGCGCCAGCAGCTTGGAGTCAGGGAGCTATGGCTACACCTTC; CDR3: CASSLESGSYGYTF
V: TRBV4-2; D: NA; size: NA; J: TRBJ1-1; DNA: TGTGCCAGCAGCCAAGATCGTACAGTCCCTGAAGCTTTCTTT; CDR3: CASSQDRTVPEAFF
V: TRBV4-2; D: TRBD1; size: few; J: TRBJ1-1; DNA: TGTGCCAGCAGCCAACGACAGGGGAAGAACACTGAGGCTTTCTTT; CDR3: CASSQRQGKNTEAFF
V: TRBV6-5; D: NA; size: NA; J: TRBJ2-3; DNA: TGTGCCAGCAGTTACTGGCACGGAGATACGCAGTATTTT; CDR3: CASSYWHGDTQYF
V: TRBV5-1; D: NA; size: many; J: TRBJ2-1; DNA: TGCGCCAGCAGCTTGGTTCTCGGCGGAAGCTACAATGAGCAGTTCTTC; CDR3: CASSLVLGGSYNEQFF
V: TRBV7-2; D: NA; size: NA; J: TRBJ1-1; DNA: TGTGCCAGCAGCTCAGTCTTGTACACTGAAGCTTTCTTT; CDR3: CASSSVLYTEAFF
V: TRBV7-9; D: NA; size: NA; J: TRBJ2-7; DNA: TGCGCCAGCAGTTCCCCCTTTTTCTACGAGCAGTACTTC; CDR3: CASSSPFFYEQYF
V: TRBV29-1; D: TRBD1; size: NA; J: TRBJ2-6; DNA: TGCAGCGTAGGACAGGGGGAGAACGTCCTGACTTTC; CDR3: CSVGQGENVLTF
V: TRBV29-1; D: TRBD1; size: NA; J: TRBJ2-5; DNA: TGCAGCGTAGTGACAGGGACCACCCAAGAGACCCAGTACTTC; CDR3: CSVVTGTTQETQYF